This entry lists 8 T cell receptor beta chains sequenced from one sample in a study of OX40 agonist ivuxolimab in advanced cancers. The repertoire was sequenced with immunoSEQ multiplex PCR; TCRdb's copy has only in-frame clones and lacks some. Among more than 80,000 clones, under 95% were seen once, and the ten largest hold roughly 8.7%. The specimen was CD4+ or CD8+ T cells sorted from blood, collected in a trial of the OX40 agonist ivuxolimab. The receptors derive from an adult with an advanced solid tumor such as melanoma, head and neck, liver or kidney cancer.

This chain connects TRBV7-2 to TRBJ2-1, with TRBD2 identical over 11 bases. The V segment lost 4 bases and the J segment 3 bases; nucleotides outside the gene matches: 5. The germline V gene has CDR1 SGHTA and CDR2 FQGNSA. The CDR3 loop spans 16 amino acids. The chain's CDR3 is CASSSRLAGNYNEQFF. The CDR3 DNA reads as TGTGCCAGCAGCTCTAGACTAGCGGGAAACTACAATGAGCAGTTCTTC.

V gene TRBV6-5 combines with J gene TRBJ2-3; D possibly uses TRBD1 or TRBD2 (5 bases each). The germline V gene encodes CDR1 MNHEY and CDR2 SVGAGI. Trimming shortened V by 7 bases and J by 0 bases, and 14 bases separated the two germline ends. The CDR3 consists of 15 residues. CDR3 amino acids: CASTPGRASTDTQYF. The CDR3, as DNA: TGTGCCAGCACCCCGGGACGGGCGAGCACAGATACGCAGTATTTT.

In DNA, the CDR3 is TGCGCCAGCAGCTTGGGCCGGACAGGGGACGAAAAACTGTTTTTT. Amino acids: CASSLGRTGDEKLFF. The chain links TRBV5-1 to TRBJ1-4, with 9 bases fitting TRBD1. The CDR3 runs 15 residues. V shed 0 bases and J 8 bases; nucleotides not matched to a gene: 5. CDR1 is SGHRS and CDR2 is YFSETQ in the germline V gene.

This chain connects TRBV6-5 to TRBJ1-4, with D perhaps matching TRBD1 (5 bases). V shed 5 bases and J shed 8 bases, with 15 bases lying between them. The CDR3 loop spans 14 amino acids. CDR1 and CDR2 (germline): MNHEY, SVGAGI. CDR3 in DNA: TGTGCCAGCAGTGGGACGGCCCGGGGCGAAAAACTGTTTTTT. It yields the protein CASSGTARGEKLFF.

V and J are TRBV11-2 and TRBJ1-2; no clear D gene. This CDR3 is 14 amino acids long. V was pared by 1 base and J by 0 bases, with 6 bases between. The germline V gene encodes CDR1 SGHAT and CDR2 FQNNGV. The CDR3 loop reads CASSLGQTNYGYTF. The CDR3, as DNA: TGTGCCAGCAGCTTAGGGCAAACTAACTATGGCTACACCTTC. Using reference TRBV11-2 and TRBJ1-2 for the parts outside the CDR3, the full variable domain is EAGVAQSPRYKIIEKRQSVAFWCNPISGHATLYWYQQILGQGPKLLIQFQNNGVVDDSQLPKDRFSAERLKGVDSTLKIQPAKLEDSAVYLCASSLGQTNYGYTFGSGTRLTVV.

The V and J genes are TRBV19 and TRBJ2-7, with 14 nucleotides matching TRBD2. The CDR3 length is 16 residues. Germline CDR1 LNHDA, CDR2 SQIVND (reference sequence). V lost 4 bases to trimming and J lost 4 bases; unmatched junction nucleotides: 6. Here the CDR3 DNA reads TGTGCCAGTAGTAACCCCGGGACTAGCGGGAGATACGAGCAGTACTTC. Its protein product is CASSNPGTSGRYEQYF.

The chain links TRBV11-2 to TRBJ1-4, with TRBD1 identical over 8 bases. This CDR3 region has 14 residues. CDR1 is SGHAT, CDR2 FQNNGV, per germline. V lost 7 bases to trimming and J lost 8 bases; unmatched junction nucleotides: 9. The DNA of the CDR3 is TGTGCCAGCACCCCAGGACAGGGCGTGGAAAAACTGTTTTTT. Translated: CASTPGQGVEKLFF.

The gene calls are TRBV18 and TRBJ1-3; 7 bases agree with TRBD1. CDR1 is KGHSH and CDR2 is LQKENI in the germline V gene. Trimming cost V 6 bases and J 0 bases; bases outside gene matches: 5. The CDR3 contains 15 residues. The CDR3 reads CASSPTGVSGNTIYF. The CDR3 DNA is TGTGCCAGCTCGCCTACAGGGGTCTCTGGAAACACCATATATTTT.